This T cell receptor (beta chain) was observed in a study of control samples from healthy donors and cancer patients. V lost 0 bases to trimming and J lost 0 bases, with 6 bases between them. There are 15 residues in the CDR3. CDR1 is LNHDA and CDR2 is SQIVND in the germline V gene (reference sequence). This clone was counted a few times. Method: immunoSEQ multiplex PCR; TCRdb's copy keeps in-frame clones and lacks some. This table has 120,000 to 150,000 clones, 91% appearing once. The TCR sequence derives from a man aged 18-30 years in good health. The chain combines TRBV19 with TRBJ1-5; unclear D gene. Sequenced sample: blood. The CDR3 region is CASSIEPGSNQPQHF. As DNA, the CDR3 is TGTGCCAGTAGTATAGAGCCGGGTAGCAATCAGCCCCAGCATTTT.